These 2 T cell receptor beta chains share one sample of origin, sequenced in a study of regulatory T cells in long-lasting Graves disease (dated by TCRdb to about 2021). The time point label on this specimen signifies: newly diagnosed GD, antithyroid drugs for less than 3 months. For both TCR sequencing and RNA sequencing, RNA was extracted from PBMCs using TRIzol. The method behind the library was multiplex PCR. The sequencer listed for this sample is Illumina HiSeq 4000. CDR3 regions were amplified by Arm-PCR with iRepertoire HTBI primers to construct TCR beta libraries. TCRdb reanalyzed the raw reads on its own, using fastp at Q25 for trimming and MiXCR for clone calling, and kept in-frame beta chains. A single entry per CDR3 protein holds the most common genes and DNA from its merged rows. Present in this sample are 400,000 to 500,000 distinct CDR3 sequences, under 15% of which were seen just once. The top ten hold around 15% of the sample.

The same data also contributed to another study, on T cells in Graves' hyperthyroidism and ophthalmopathy.

The source was peripheral blood mononuclear cells (PBMCs), collected at new diagnosis, from a patient treated with antithyroid drugs. The receptors originated from a woman aged 25 to 39 with Graves disease. Donor details come from another sample of the same person, matched by shared clones.

V usage is TRBV19 and J usage is TRBJ1-5, with a tentative D call TRBD1 (6 bases). The CDR3 runs 14 residues. V was trimmed by 2 bases and J by 7 bases, leaving 12 bases between them. CDR1 is LNHDA and CDR2 is SQIVND in the germline V gene (reference sequence). The CDR3 DNA sequence: TGTGCCAGTAGTATAACAGGGTCGGGACAGCCCCAGCATTTT. Translating gives CASSITGSGQPQHF.

This clonotype was found a few times. The chain joins TRBV25-1 to TRBJ1-5, with D possibly TRBD1 on 5 matching bases. The CDR3 is made up of 15 amino acids. CDR1 MGHDK and CDR2 SYGVNS come from the germline V gene. V was trimmed by 4 bases and J by 3 bases, leaving 13 bases between them. CDR3 sequence: CASSATEGNNQPQHF. The CDR3 nucleotides read TGTGCCAGCAGTGCGACAGAGGGAAACAATCAGCCCCAGCATTTT. Full variable domain (outside the CDR3, taken from reference TRBV25-1 and TRBJ1-5): EADIYQTPRYLVIGTGKKITLECSQTMGHDKMYWYQQDPGMELHLIHYSYGVNSTEKGDLSSESTVSRIRTEHFPLTLESARPSHTSQYLCASSATEGNNQPQHFGDGTRLSIL.